This T cell receptor beta chain was captured in a study of CXCR3-negative and CXCR3-positive naive CD8 T cells. Study at large: There were 110 million to 150 million TRB reads altogether, and each library had about 1.5 +/- 0.3 million of them. Study outcomes and limitations: Hydrophobicity of TRB CDR3s was greater in CXCR3-positive naive cells than in CXCR3-negative naive cells.

Naive CD8+ T cells displayed a CD45RO-CCR7+CD27+CD95- phenotype. 5' RACE with UMI labels generated the TRB cDNA libraries. TCRdb reanalyzed the 5' RACE reads, giving one entry per CDR3 protein sequence and no DNA. This repertoire includes approximately 58,000 distinct CDR3 sequences. In the case of this clonotype: Its antigen is not known.

The source of this sequence is a human donor in good health. Some clones in this sample may be carry-over from other donors' samples. The sample comprised naive CXCR3- CD8+ T cells from blood. Subset in this sample: CD45RO-CCR7+CD27+CD95- naive CD8+ T cells lacking CXCR3 (TNR3-).

CDR3 loop: CSVPMNTGELFF. The rearrangement links TRBV29-1 to TRBJ2-2. Germline V gene lookup returns CDR1 SQVTM and CDR2 ANQGSEA. The CDR3 is 12 residues long.